A selection of T cell receptor beta chains follows, all from one sample in a study of blood T cell repertoires in COVID-19. The method was immunoSEQ multiplex PCR; TCRdb's version includes in-frame clones alone and lacks a portion of them. The sample includes approximately 210,000 clones, around 90% of them seen just once. Sequencing input: PBMCs or T cells enriched from blood (not recorded which). The receptors were gathered from a woman under 30 who had recovered from COVID-19. CDR3s include the opening cysteine and the closing phenylalanine or tryptophan. A D gene is named only where the DNA matches it firmly. Size tells how often a clone was seen (once, few, many) or the class of an expanded clone, and some rows leave it out.

>.|TRBV5-4|16|TRBJ1-3|TRBD1
TGTGCCAGCAGCTTTGGACAGGGGGCCTCTGGAAACACCATATATTTT
CASSFGQGASGNTIYF
>.|TRBV5-1|13|TRBJ2-1|TRBD2
TGCGCCAGCACCATGGGAAGGGAGGGTGAGCAGTTCTTC
CASTMGREGEQFF
>.|TRBV28|14|TRBJ2-3|TRBD1
TGTGCCAGCAGCACGACAGGGATCGCAGATACGCAGTATTTT
CASSTTGIADTQYF
>.|TRBV9|13|TRBJ2-1|TRBD1
TGTGCCAGCAGTACAGGGGGAGGCAATGAGCAGTTCTTC
CASSTGGGNEQFF
>.|TRBV18|15|TRBJ2-1|TRBD2
TGTGCCAGCTCACCGTTAGCGGGGGAGGGCAATGAGCAGTTCTTC
CASSPLAGEGNEQFF
>once|TRBV9|16|TRBJ2-3|.
TGTGCCAGCAGCACCGGGGGCGGGGGCCGCACAGATACGCAGTATTTT
CASSTGGGGRTDTQYF
>.|TRBV3-1/TRBV3-2|12|TRBJ1-2|.
TGTGCCAGCAGCCACAAAACGGGTGGCTACACCTTC
CASSHKTGGYTF
>.|TRBV6-5|14|TRBJ2-2|TRBD2
TGTGCCAGCACCCGACTAGCGTTAACCGGGGAGCTGTTTTTT
CASTRLALTGELFF
>.|TRBV7-9|12|TRBJ1-2|.
TGTGCCAGCAGCGCAGAAGTGTATGGCTACACCTTC
CASSAEVYGYTF
>.|TRBV6-2/TRBV6-3|17|TRBJ2-3|TRBD2
TGTGCCAGCAGTAGGCGGACTAGCGGGGGGGCAAGAGATACGCAGTATTTT
CASSRRTSGGARDTQYF
>.|TRBV2|13|TRBJ1-5|TRBD1
TGTGCCAGCAGTGAAGAAGGGGGCCAGCCCCAGCATTTT
CASSEEGGQPQHF
>.|TRBV7-9|19|TRBJ2-6|TRBD2
TGTGCCAGCAGCCCAACCGGGACTAGCGCCGCCTCTGGGGCCAACGTCCTGACTTTC
CASSPTGTSAASGANVLTF
>.|TRBV9|15|TRBJ1-5|TRBD1
TGTGCCAGCAGCGGGACAGGGTTCATCGCTCAGCCCCAGCATTTT
CASSGTGFIAQPQHF
>.|TRBV6-5|14|TRBJ1-2|TRBD1
TGTGCCAGCAGTTACGGTGACAGGGACTATGGCTACACCTTC
CASSYGDRDYGYTF
>few|TRBV2|15|TRBJ1-4|.
TGTGCCAGCAGTCCTTGGGGGACTTCGGGTGAAAAACTGTTTTTT
CASSPWGTSGEKLFF
>.|TRBV4-1|15|TRBJ1-1|.
TGCGCCAGCAGCCAAGAATATGCCGACTCTGCGGAGGCTTTCTTT
CASSQEYADSAEAFF
>.|TRBV19|14|TRBJ1-2|.
TGTGCCAGTAGAGTAAGCGGGGGCGCAAGAGGCTACACCTTC
CASRVSGGARGYTF
>once|TRBV20-1|11|TRBJ1-1|.
TGCAGTGCTCAGGAGAACACTGAAGCTTTCTTT
CSAQENTEAFF
>.|TRBV3-1/TRBV3-2|13|TRBJ2-1|TRBD2
TGTGCCAGCAGCCAAGATACATGGACTAGGAAGTTCTTC
CASSQDTWTRKFF
>.|TRBV6-5|13|TRBJ1-1|.
TGTGCCAGCAGTTACGGGGGGGGTATCGGAGCTTTCTTT
CASSYGGGIGAFF
>.|TRBV5-1|16|TRBJ2-3|TRBD2
TGCGCCACCTCCAGGACTAGCGGGGGGGCAAGTGATACGCAGTATTTT
CATSRTSGGASDTQYF
>.|TRBV7-8|15|TRBJ2-7|.
TGTGCCAGCAGCCCATGGACTCTTAGCTCCTACGAGCAGTACTTC
CASSPWTLSSYEQYF
>.|TRBV15|16|TRBJ1-2|.
TGTGCCACCAGCAGAGATCTTGGGACTTCTCCTGATGGCTACACCTTC
CATSRDLGTSPDGYTF
>.|TRBV10-3|16|TRBJ2-1|TRBD2
TGTGCCATCAGGAAAACCTCTAGCGGGGGATACAATGAGCAGTTCTTC
CAIRKTSSGGYNEQFF
>.|TRBV6-2/TRBV6-3|15|TRBJ1-1|.
TGTGCCAGCAGTTACCTGGGGCCCCTGAACACTGAAGCTTTCTTT
CASSYLGPLNTEAFF